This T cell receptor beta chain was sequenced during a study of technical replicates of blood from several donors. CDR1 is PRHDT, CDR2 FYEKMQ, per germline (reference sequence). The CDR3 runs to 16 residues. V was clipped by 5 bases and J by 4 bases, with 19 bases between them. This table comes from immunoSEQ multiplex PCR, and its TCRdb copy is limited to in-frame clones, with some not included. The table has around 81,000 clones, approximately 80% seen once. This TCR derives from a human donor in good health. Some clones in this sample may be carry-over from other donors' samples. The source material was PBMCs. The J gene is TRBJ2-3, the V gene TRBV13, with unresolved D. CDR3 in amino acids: CASSPRLGSAPDTQYF. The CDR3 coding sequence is TGTGCCAGCAGCCCCCGTTTGGGCTCGGCGCCAGATACGCAGTATTTT.